This T cell receptor beta chain was identified during a study of T cells in Graves' hyperthyroidism and ophthalmopathy. General study results and limits: Most clonotypes expanded in the thyroid (above 0.001) were also present in blood.

CDR1 is SGHDN, CDR2 FVKESK, per germline. CDR3 length: 14 residues. V lost 4 bases to trimming and J lost 7 bases, with 16 bases between them. Amplification of TCR beta CDR3 regions used RNA as the template. HTBI primers were employed in a first-round RT-PCR of the TCR CDR3. TCRdb itself ran the multiplex PCR reads through MiXCR, one entry per CDR3 protein. Among under 400,000 distinct CDR3 sequences listed, approximately 16% were seen once. A few counts support this clonotype. Its antigen is as yet unknown. The source of this sequence is a woman aged 55-69 years with Graves' ophthalmopathy. The specimen was blood. V is TRBV14 and J is TRBJ1-1, with D maybe TRBD1 (5 bases). The CDR3 loop is CASSLEGRLGEAFF. The CDR3 coding sequence is TGTGCCAGCAGCCTGGAGGGGCGGTTGGGTGAAGCTTTCTTT.